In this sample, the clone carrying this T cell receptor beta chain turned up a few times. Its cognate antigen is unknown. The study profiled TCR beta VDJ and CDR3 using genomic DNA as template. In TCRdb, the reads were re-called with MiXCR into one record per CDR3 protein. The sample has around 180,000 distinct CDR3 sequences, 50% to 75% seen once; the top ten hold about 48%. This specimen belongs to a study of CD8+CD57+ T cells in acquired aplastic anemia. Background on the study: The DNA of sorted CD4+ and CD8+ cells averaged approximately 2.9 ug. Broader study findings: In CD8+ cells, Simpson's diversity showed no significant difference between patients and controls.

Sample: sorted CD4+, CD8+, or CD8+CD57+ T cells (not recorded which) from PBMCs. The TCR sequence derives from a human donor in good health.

DNA of the CDR3: TGTGCCAGCAGTGAAGGACTAAGTGTCTCCTACGAGCAGTACTTC. As protein: CASSEGLSVSYEQYF. J is TRBJ2-7 and V is TRBV2; D is possibly TRBD2 (5 bases). Germline-derived CDR1 and CDR2 are SNHLY and FYNNEI. CDR3 length: 15 amino acids. Trimming left V 1 base short and J 0 bases short, with 10 bases between.